In its sample, the clone carrying this TCR beta chain was seen many times. Its antigen is as yet unknown. The germline V gene encodes CDR1 MNHNS and CDR2 SASEGT. V lost 5 bases, J lost 0 bases, and 11 bases lay in between. The CDR3 length is 15 residues. The data derive from a study of T cells in Graves' hyperthyroidism and ophthalmopathy. Study-level points and caveats: From stable hyperthyroidism, ophthalmopathy was separated by a 13 V-J model.

It was RNA transcripts that yielded the amplified TCR beta CDR3 regions. An initial round of RT-PCR targeting the TCR CDR3 relied on the HTBI primer set. TCRdb analysed the multiplex PCR reads with MiXCR anew, one entry per CDR3 protein. In the table there are approximately 250,000 distinct CDR3 sequences, around 25% of which are singletons. Source material: blood. This TCR was recovered from a woman aged 40 to 50 with Graves' ophthalmopathy. This rearrangement joins TRBV6-1 to TRBJ1-3, with D unresolved. Written as DNA, the CDR3 is TGTGCCAGCAGTCCAAGGGCCCTCTCTGGAAACACCATATATTTT. Translating gives CASSPRALSGNTIYF.